Listed here is a single TCR beta chain. The antigen is undetermined. Assay used: immunoSEQ multiplex PCR; TCRdb lists only in-frame clones, some missing. The data show approximately 150,000 clones, over 90% seen once. This sample is part of a study of T cell responses to AZD1222 COVID-19 vaccine. Study observations and caveats: Epitopes outside B.1.351 and B.1.1.7 mutated regions reportedly drew nearly half of spike TCRs.

The CDR3 loop spans 17 amino acids. Germline CDR1 is LGHDT and CDR2 is YNNKEL (reference sequence). Trimming pared 4 bases from V and 4 bases from J, leaving 22 bases between. The source of this sequence is an adult in good health. The V gene is TRBV3-1 (or the pseudogene TRBV3-2), the J gene TRBJ1-1, with D unresolved. The source material was peripheral blood, sampled on day 0 of MenACWY control vaccination. The CDR3, as DNA: TGTGCCAGCAGCCCCCCCCCGGGAGCCTGGGTTCCCACTGAAGCTTTCTTT. Translating it yields CASSPPPGAWVPTEAFF.